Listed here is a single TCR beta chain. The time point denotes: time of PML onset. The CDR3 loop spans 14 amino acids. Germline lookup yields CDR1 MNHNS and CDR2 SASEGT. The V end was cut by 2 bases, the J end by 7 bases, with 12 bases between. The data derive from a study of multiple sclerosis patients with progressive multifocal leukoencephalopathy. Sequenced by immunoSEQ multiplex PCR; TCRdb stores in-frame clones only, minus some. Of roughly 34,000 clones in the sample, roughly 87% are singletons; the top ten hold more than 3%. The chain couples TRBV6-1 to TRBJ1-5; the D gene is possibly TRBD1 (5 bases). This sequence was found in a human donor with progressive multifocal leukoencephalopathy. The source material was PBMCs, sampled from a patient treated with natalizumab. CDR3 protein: CASSETGTIQPQHF. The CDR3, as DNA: TGTGCCAGCAGTGAAACCGGGACGATCCAGCCCCAGCATTTT.